The clone carrying this T cell receptor (beta chain) was detected only a few times. What it binds is unknown. This sample stems from a study of T cell repertoires in cytomegalovirus infection. TCRdb reanalysed the reads using MiXCR and keeps one entry per CDR3 protein. This sample has about 830,000 distinct CDR3 sequences; approximately 32% occur once, and the top ten carry 9.5% to 15%. The CDR3 covers 15 residues. Germline CDR1 and CDR2: LNHDA and SQIVND (reference sequence). V gave up 0 bases and J gave up 4 bases, with 12 bases separating them. The specimen was cultured CD8+ T cells from PBMCs, collected from culture after CMV antigen stimulation. V gene TRBV19 combines with J gene TRBJ2-5; TRBD1 might be the D (5 bases). The source is a human donor in good health (CMV status not recorded). Some clones in this sample may be carry-over from other donors' samples. The CDR3 loop reads CASSIDLQGGETQYF. DNA of the CDR3: TGTGCCAGTAGTATAGATCTGCAGGGCGGAGAGACCCAGTACTTC.